These 2 T cell receptor beta chains share one sample of origin, sequenced in a study of cytomegalovirus exposure and HLA in healthy donors. Vbeta (60) and Jbeta (13) primers were used in the PCR. Clones were read by immunoSEQ multiplex PCR, and TCRdb kept only the in-frame ones, dropping some. Among 90,000 to 150,000 clones listed, more than 60% were seen once. The specimen was PBMCs. Receptors were obtained from a man aged 35 to 55 in good health and CMV-seropositive.

The rearrangement uses TRBV4-2 and TRBJ2-3; 10 nucleotides align to TRBD2. Losses at the gene ends were 3 bases for V and 4 bases for J; bases not matched to a gene: 7. The germline gives CDR1 LGHNA, CDR2 YNFKEQ. The CDR3 is 16 amino acids. CDR3 sequence reads: CASSQGAGGTADTQYF. In DNA form, the CDR3 reads TGTGCCAGCAGCCAGGGAGCGGGGGGGACGGCAGATACGCAGTATTTT.

The chain employs TRBV4-2 and TRBJ2-7; 12 bases match TRBD2. The length of the CDR3 is 18 residues. Germline V CDR1 and CDR2: LGHNA, YNFKEQ. The trim removed 1 base at V and 0 bases at J, leaving 7 bases unmatched. CDR3 loop: CASSQGTSGAPYSYEQYF. The CDR3 region has the DNA TGTGCCAGCAGCCAAGGGACTAGCGGGGCCCCGTACTCCTACGAGCAGTACTTC.